This T cell receptor (beta chain) came from a study of blood T cell repertoires in COVID-19. The wider study: Acute and convalescent COVID-19 samples came from the United States, Italy and Spain. PBMCs, B-cell-depleted T cells, or T cells provided the cDNA or gDNA that made up the material.

CDR1 and CDR2 (germline): SQVTM, ANQGSEA. The CDR3 contains 15 residues. The ends were cut back, 4 bases at V and 4 bases at J, with 16 bases in the middle. In the original processing: Nucleated cell number was recorded as an estimate derived from reference gene primer amplification. TCRdb's copy holds only in-frame clones and misses some; the assay was immunoSEQ multiplex PCR. The DNA gave D and trimming, while V, J and clone size come from that table. The sample yields 470,000 or so clones, approximately 85% seen once. This receptor was obtained from a human donor in a cohort sampled during active COVID-19. The rearrangement links TRBV29-1 to TRBJ1-4; D is perhaps TRBD1 (5 bases). The material sequenced was peripheral blood. The CDR3 DNA is TGCAGCGTTGTTGGGGGGGTCGGGAGTAATGAAAAACTGTTTTTT. Translation: CSVVGGVGSNEKLFF.